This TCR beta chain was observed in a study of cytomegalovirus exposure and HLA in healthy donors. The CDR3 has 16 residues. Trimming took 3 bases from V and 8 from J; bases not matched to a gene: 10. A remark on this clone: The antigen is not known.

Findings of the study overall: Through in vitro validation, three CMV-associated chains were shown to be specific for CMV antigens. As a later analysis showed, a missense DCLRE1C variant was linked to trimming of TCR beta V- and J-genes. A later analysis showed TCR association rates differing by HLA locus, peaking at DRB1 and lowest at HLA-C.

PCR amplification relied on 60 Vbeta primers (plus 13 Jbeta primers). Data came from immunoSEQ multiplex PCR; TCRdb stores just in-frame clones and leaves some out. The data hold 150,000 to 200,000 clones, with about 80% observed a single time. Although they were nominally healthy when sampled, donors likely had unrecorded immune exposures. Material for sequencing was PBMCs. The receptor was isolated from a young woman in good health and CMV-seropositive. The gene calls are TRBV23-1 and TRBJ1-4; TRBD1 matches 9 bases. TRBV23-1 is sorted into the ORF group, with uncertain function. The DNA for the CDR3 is TGCGCCAGCAGTCACCCCGGACAGGGGAGGAGGGAAAAACTGTTTTTT. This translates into CASSHPGQGRREKLFF.